The clone carrying this T cell receptor beta chain was recorded many times. This entry belongs to a study of T cells in Graves' hyperthyroidism and ophthalmopathy. Diagnosis of hyperthyroidism was new in patients aged 18 to 65, and its duration was under 2 months. Exclusions: uncontrolled infection, other autoimmune disease, pregnancy, lactation. It was RNA transcripts that yielded the amplified TCR beta CDR3 regions. First-round RT-PCR targeting the TCR CDR3 was performed with the HTBI primer set. A single record per CDR3 protein comes from TCRdb applying MiXCR to the multiplex PCR reads. This sample yields about 380,000 distinct CDR3 sequences, of which 13% are seen a single time; around 21% belongs to the top ten. Germline V gene data show CDR1 as SNHLY and CDR2 as FYNNEI. CDR3 length: 12 residues. V dropped 1 base and J dropped 11; count of bases not matched to a gene: 4.

The receptor was derived from a man younger than 40 with Graves' hyperthyroidism that later progressed to Graves' ophthalmopathy. Material for sequencing was blood. The V and J genes are TRBV2 and TRBJ2-7; 8 bases are a match to TRBD1. The CDR3 DNA reads TGTGCCAGCAGTGAAGGACCGGGACAGGAGTACTTC. Its protein product is CASSEGPGQEYF. Full variable domain (missing parts from reference TRBV2 and TRBJ2-7): EPEVTQTPSHQVTQMGQEVILRCVPISNHLYFYWYRQILGQKVEFLVSFYNNEISEKSEIFDDQFSVERPDGSNFTLKIRSTKLEDSAMYFCASSEGPGQEYFGPGTRLTVT.